Shown below are 18 T cell receptor beta chains from a single sample sequenced in a study of blood T cell repertoires in COVID-19. Assay used: immunoSEQ multiplex PCR; TCRdb lists only in-frame clones, some missing. This table has about 240,000 clones, about four fifths appearing once. Sequenced material: PBMCs or T cells enriched from blood (not recorded which). These receptors originate from a woman aged 40 to 55 who had been exposed to COVID-19.

About this clone itself: The identical CDR3 is also encoded by other nucleotide sequences in the sample. The chain carries TRBV5-1 and TRBJ2-7; D ambiguous. CDR1 SGHRS and CDR2 YFSETQ come from the germline V gene. The V end lost 2 bases, the J end lost 4 bases, and 7 bases lay between the germline ends. The CDR3 length is 12 residues. The CDR3, as DNA: TGCGCCAGCAGCTTAGAGCCGTACGAGCAGTACTTC. This translates into CASSLEPYEQYF.

This clone has just one count. V and J are TRBV2 and TRBJ1-2, with 8 bases lining up with TRBD1. V lost 6 bases and J lost 7; bases outside the gene matches: 4. The CDR3 runs 12 residues. CDR1 is SNHLY and CDR2 is FYNNEI in the germline V gene. CDR3 amino acids: CASRVGQGGYTF. The CDR3, as DNA: TGTGCCAGCAGAGTCGGACAGGGTGGCTACACCTTC.

This clone was counted a single time. The rearrangement links TRBV4-3 to TRBJ1-6; 9 nucleotides match TRBD1. Trimming took 1 base from V and 0 from J; bases not matched to a gene: 10. The CDR3 is made up of 20 amino acids. Looked up from germline, CDR1 is LGHNA and CDR2 is YSLEER. The DNA of the CDR3 is TGCGCCAGCAGCCAAGCGATACCGGGACAGGGACACTCCTATAATTCACCCCTCCACTTT. Residues: CASSQAIPGQGHSYNSPLHF.

The chain has TRBV23-1 and TRBJ2-1; D might be TRBD1 (5 bases). TRBV23-1 is an ORF, with its function uncertain. CDR3 size: 16 residues. The CDR3 here is CGRRPPQGPYYNEQFF. Here the CDR3 DNA reads TGCGGCCGCCGCCCCCCGCAGGGCCCTTACTACAATGAGCAGTTCTTC.

This chain uses TRBV7-2 with TRBJ2-7; D not certain. V lost 5 bases and J lost 5, with 16 bases in between. The CDR3 length is 14 residues. The germline V gene encodes CDR1 SGHTA and CDR2 FQGNSA. The CDR3 region is CASSRHEAEHEQYF. DNA for the CDR3: TGTGCCAGCAGCCGCCACGAGGCGGAACACGAGCAGTACTTC.

The gene calls are TRBV28 and TRBJ2-5, with D possibly being TRBD2 (6 bases). V was pared by 4 bases and J by 5 bases, with 20 bases between. Germline CDR1 reads MDHEN; CDR2 reads SYDVKM. This CDR3 spans 16 amino acids. The CDR3 sequence is CASSSSKGRGRETQYF. The CDR3 nucleotides are TGTGCCAGCAGTTCTTCAAAGGGTAGAGGGAGGGAGACCCAGTACTTC.

V gene TRBV5-6 combines with J gene TRBJ2-3; D remains unclear. This CDR3 region has 16 residues. Germline CDR1 reads SGHDT; CDR2 reads YYEEEE. V was shortened by 0 bases and J by 2 bases, with 13 bases between the two germline ends. This CDR3 reads CASSLGASIATDTQYF. CDR3 DNA: TGTGCCAGCAGCTTGGGTGCTTCTATCGCCACAGATACGCAGTATTTT.

The J gene is TRBJ2-2, the V gene TRBV18, with D maybe TRBD2 (6 bases). The ends were cut back, 3 bases at V and 1 base at J, with 15 bases in the middle. The CDR3 has 17 amino acids. CDR1 and CDR2 (germline): KGHSH, LQKENI. The CDR3 protein is CASSPGGTTRNTGELFF. For the CDR3, the DNA is TGTGCCAGCTCACCGGGAGGTACTACCCGGAACACCGGGGAGCTGTTTTTT.

The chain couples TRBV7-9 to TRBJ1-1; TRBD1 is a possible D gene (6 bases). The CDR3 runs to 15 residues. V was cut by 7 bases and J by 0 bases, with 15 bases left in between. Germline V gives CDR1 SEHNR, CDR2 FQNEAQ (reference sequence). The CDR3 reads CASIPARGLNTEAFF. The CDR3 coding sequence is TGTGCCAGCATCCCCGCCAGGGGTTTGAACACTGAAGCTTTCTTT.

This rearrangement joins TRBV4-1 to TRBJ1-3; no clear D gene. Trimming stripped 0 bases from V and 0 bases from J, with 9 bases between. The CDR3 runs 16 residues. Germline-derived CDR1 and CDR2 are MGHRA and YSYEKL. The CDR3 reads CASSQDGSFSGNTIYF. The CDR3, as DNA: TGCGCCAGCAGCCAAGACGGGAGTTTCTCTGGAAACACCATATATTTT.

This rearrangement joins TRBV19 to TRBJ1-6; D call uncertain. The CDR3 has 16 amino acids. Germline V CDR1 and CDR2: LNHDA, SQIVND (reference sequence). The ends were cut back, 10 bases at V and 7 bases at J, with 23 bases in the middle. Here the CDR3 reads CATTQIYGRENSPLHF. CDR3 coding DNA: TGTGCCACCACCCAGATATACGGACGGGAAAATTCACCCCTCCACTTT.

CDR3 coding DNA: TGTGCCAGCAGCCGGGGGGGCTCCTCTGGAAACACCATATATTTT. Translation: CASSRGGSSGNTIYF. The rearrangement uses TRBV6-5 and TRBJ1-3, with D tentatively TRBD1 (6 bases). Germline CDR1 MNHEY, CDR2 SVGAGI. With 6 bases removed from V and 0 bases from J, the gap between germline ends came to 12 bases. The CDR3 consists of 15 residues.

In this sample, this clone turned up a few times. The chain recombines TRBV6-5 with TRBJ2-3; 9 bases align to TRBD1. V gave up 6 bases and J gave up 7 bases; unmatched junction bases: 11. Germline CDR1 is MNHEY and CDR2 is SVGAGI. The CDR3 is made up of 15 amino acids. In DNA form, the CDR3 reads TGTGCCAGCAGCGCGACAGGGGGACCGCAAAATACGCAGTATTTT. Translated: CASSATGGPQNTQYF.

The V gene is TRBV15, the J gene TRBJ2-1, with 8 nucleotides matching TRBD2. The CDR3 is made up of 16 amino acids. J was trimmed by 5 bases and V by 5 bases; bases with no gene match: 11. Per the germline V gene, CDR1 is LNHNV and CDR2 is YYDKDF (reference sequence). CDR3 sequence reads: CATSPYGRGANNEQFF. DNA for the CDR3: TGTGCCACCAGCCCCTACGGGCGGGGGGCCAACAATGAGCAGTTCTTC.

This sequence joins TRBV30 and TRBJ1-1; TRBD1 matches 8 bases. Trimming removed 3 bases from V and 3 bases from J; junction bases left unmatched: 6. The CDR3 runs to 14 residues. CDR1 is GTSNPN, CDR2 SVGIG, per germline (reference sequence). This CDR3 is CAWSDTGGHTEAFF. The CDR3 DNA is TGTGCCTGGAGCGACACAGGGGGTCACACTGAAGCTTTCTTT.

This clone was seen many times. This chain joins TRBV7-6 and TRBJ1-1; D is unclear. Germline V gene data show CDR1 as SGHVS and CDR2 as FNYEAQ. The CDR3 contains 16 residues. V was clipped by 1 base and J by 1 base, with 13 bases between them. The CDR3 reads CASSLGVPGRNTEAFF. The CDR3 coding sequence is TGTGCCAGCAGCTTAGGGGTCCCGGGGAGGAACACTGAAGCTTTCTTT.

The chain joins TRBV5-1 to TRBJ2-1; 7 positions agree with TRBD1. V gave up 5 bases and J gave up 1 base; unmatched junction bases: 3. The CDR3 runs 14 residues. CDR1 and CDR2 (germline): SGHRS, YFSETQ. This CDR3 is CASSDRDSYNEQFF. CDR3 bases: TGCGCCAGCAGTGACAGGGATTCCTACAATGAGCAGTTCTTC.

The chain carries TRBV5-1 and TRBJ2-1; possibly TRBD2 for D (5 bases). CDR1 and CDR2 (germline): SGHRS, YFSETQ. This CDR3 is built from 14 residues. The V and J ends lost 3 bases and 0 bases respectively, with 7 bases between them. The CDR3 region has the DNA TGCGCCAGCAGCTCGCGGGTCTCCTACAATGAGCAGTTCTTC. Encoded protein: CASSSRVSYNEQFF.